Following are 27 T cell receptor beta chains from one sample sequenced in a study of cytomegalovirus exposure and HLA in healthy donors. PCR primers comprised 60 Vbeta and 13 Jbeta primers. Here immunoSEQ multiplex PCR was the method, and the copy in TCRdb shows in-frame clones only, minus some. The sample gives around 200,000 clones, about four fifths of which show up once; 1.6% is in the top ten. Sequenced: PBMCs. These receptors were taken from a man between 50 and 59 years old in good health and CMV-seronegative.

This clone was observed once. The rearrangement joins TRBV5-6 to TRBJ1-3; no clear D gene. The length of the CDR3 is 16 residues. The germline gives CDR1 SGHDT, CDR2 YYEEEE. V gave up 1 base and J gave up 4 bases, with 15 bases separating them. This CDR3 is CASSLIDRIGGNTIYF. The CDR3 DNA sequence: TGTGCCAGCAGCTTGATAGATCGGATCGGGGGAAACACCATATATTTT.

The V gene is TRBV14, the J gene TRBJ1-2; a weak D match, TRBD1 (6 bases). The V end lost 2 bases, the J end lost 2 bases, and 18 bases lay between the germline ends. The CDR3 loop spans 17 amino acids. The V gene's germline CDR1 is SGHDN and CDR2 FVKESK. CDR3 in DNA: TGTGCCAGCAGCCAAACCCCGGGACAAGGGTTAAACTATGGCTACACCTTC. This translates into CASSQTPGQGLNYGYTF.

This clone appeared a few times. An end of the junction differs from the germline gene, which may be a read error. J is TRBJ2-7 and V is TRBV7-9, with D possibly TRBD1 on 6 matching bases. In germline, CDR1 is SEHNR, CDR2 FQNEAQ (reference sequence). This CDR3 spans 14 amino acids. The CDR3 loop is CSSSSEGGPYEQYF. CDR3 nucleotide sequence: TGTTCCAGCAGCTCCGAAGGGGGACCCTACGAGCAGTACTTC.

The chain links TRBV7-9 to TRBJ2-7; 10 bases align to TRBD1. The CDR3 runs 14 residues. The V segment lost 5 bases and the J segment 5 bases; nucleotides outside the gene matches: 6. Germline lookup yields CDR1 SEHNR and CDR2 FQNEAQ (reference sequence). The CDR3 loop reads CASSAGQGPDEQYF. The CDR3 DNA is TGTGCCAGCAGCGCGGGACAGGGGCCCGACGAGCAGTACTTC.

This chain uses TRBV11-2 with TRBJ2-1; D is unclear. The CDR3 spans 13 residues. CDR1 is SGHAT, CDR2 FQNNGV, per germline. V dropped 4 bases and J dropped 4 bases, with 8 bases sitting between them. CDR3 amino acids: CASSSNLYNEQFF. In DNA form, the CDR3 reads TGTGCCAGCAGCTCCAATTTGTACAATGAGCAGTTCTTC.

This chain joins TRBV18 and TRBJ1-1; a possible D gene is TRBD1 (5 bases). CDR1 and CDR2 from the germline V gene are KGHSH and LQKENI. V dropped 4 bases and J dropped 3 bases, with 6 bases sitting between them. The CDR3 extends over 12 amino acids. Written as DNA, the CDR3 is TGTGCCAGCTCACAGGGGTACACTGAAGCTTTCTTT. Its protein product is CASSQGYTEAFF.

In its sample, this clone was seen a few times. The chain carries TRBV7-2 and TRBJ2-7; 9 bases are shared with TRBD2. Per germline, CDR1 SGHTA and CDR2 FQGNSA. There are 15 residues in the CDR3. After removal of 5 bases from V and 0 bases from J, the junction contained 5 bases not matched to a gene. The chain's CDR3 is CASSVSGGSSYEQYF. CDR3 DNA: TGTGCCAGCAGCGTTAGCGGGGGAAGCTCCTACGAGCAGTACTTC.

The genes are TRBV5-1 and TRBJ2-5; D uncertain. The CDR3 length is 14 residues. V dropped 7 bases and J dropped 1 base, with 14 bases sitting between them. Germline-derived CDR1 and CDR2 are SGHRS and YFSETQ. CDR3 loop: CASRSGTFQETQYF. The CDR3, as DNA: TGCGCCAGCCGTTCAGGAACCTTCCAAGAGACCCAGTACTTC.

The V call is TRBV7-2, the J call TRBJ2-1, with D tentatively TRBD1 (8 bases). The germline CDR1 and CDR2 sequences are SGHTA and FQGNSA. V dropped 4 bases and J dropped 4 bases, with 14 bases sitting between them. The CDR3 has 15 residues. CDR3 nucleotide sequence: TGTGCCAGCAGCTCACAGGGGGGGATGTACAATGAGCAGTTCTTC. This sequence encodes CASSSQGGMYNEQFF. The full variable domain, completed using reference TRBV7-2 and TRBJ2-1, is GAGVSQSPSNKVTEKGKDVELRCDPISGHTALYWYRQSLGQGLEFLIYFQGNSAPDKSGLPSDRFSAERTGGSVSTLTIQRTQQEDSAVYLCASSSQGGMYNEQFFGPGTRLTVL.

The CDR3 loop reads CSVRGGSGGLEQYF. In nucleotides, the CDR3 is TGCAGCGTTAGAGGGGGTAGCGGGGGCCTCGAGCAGTACTTC. The V call is TRBV29-1, the J call TRBJ2-7, with 9 bases aligning to TRBD2. After removal of 5 bases from V and 6 bases from J, the junction contained 11 bases not matched to a gene. Per the germline V gene, CDR1 is SQVTM and CDR2 is ANQGSEA. There are 14 residues in the CDR3.

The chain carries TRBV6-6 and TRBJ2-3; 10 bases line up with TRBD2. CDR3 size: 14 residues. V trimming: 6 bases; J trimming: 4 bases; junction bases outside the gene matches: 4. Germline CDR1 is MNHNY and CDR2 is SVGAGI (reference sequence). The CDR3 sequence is CASSYGLAADTQYF. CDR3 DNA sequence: TGTGCCAGCAGCTACGGACTAGCGGCAGATACGCAGTATTTT.

CDR3 sequence (DNA): TGTGCCTGGAGTGTACTAGGCGCCGGCACTGAAGCTTTCTTT. Protein sequence: CAWSVLGAGTEAFF. The chain has TRBV30 and TRBJ1-1; D ambiguous. CDR1 GTSNPN and CDR2 SVGIG come from the germline V gene (reference sequence). This CDR3 is 14 amino acids long. V was clipped by 0 bases and J by 4 bases, with 12 bases between them. The full variable domain, with the rest looked up from reference TRBV30 and TRBJ1-1, is SQTIHQWPATLVQPVGSPLSLECTVEGTSNPNLYWYRQAAGRGLQLLFYSVGIGQISSEVPQNLSASRPQDRQFILSSKKLLLSDSGFYLCAWSVLGAGTEAFFGQGTRLTVV.

The CDR3 loop is CASSFRGALGELFF. CDR3 sequence (DNA): TGTGCCAGCAGCTTCAGGGGAGCCTTGGGGGAGCTGTTTTTT. V gene TRBV11-2 combines with J gene TRBJ2-2; maybe TRBD1 (6 bases). V lost 3 bases and J lost 8, with 13 bases in between. The CDR3 has 14 amino acids. Germline loops: CDR1 SGHAT, CDR2 FQNNGV.

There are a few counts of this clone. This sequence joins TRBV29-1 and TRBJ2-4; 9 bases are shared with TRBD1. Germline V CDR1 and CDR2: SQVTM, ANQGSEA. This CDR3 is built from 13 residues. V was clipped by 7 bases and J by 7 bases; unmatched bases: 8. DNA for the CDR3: TGCAGCGGCCGGGACAGGGCGGGCAACATTCAGTACTTC. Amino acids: CSGRDRAGNIQYF.

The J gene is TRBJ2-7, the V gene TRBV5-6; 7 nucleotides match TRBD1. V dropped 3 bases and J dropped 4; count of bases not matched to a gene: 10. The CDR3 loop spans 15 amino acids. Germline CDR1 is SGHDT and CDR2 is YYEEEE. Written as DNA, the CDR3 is TGTGCCAGCAGCTCTAAGACAGGGTTCGAATACGAGCAGTACTTC. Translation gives CASSSKTGFEYEQYF.

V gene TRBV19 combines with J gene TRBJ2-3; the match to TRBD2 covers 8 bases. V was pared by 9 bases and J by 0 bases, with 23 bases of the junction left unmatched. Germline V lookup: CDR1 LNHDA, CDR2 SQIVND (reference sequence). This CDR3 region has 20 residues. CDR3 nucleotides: TGTGCCAGCGCTCGTGGCGCCCGACTAGCGCCTCCAACTAGCACAGATACGCAGTATTTT. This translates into CASARGARLAPPTSTDTQYF.

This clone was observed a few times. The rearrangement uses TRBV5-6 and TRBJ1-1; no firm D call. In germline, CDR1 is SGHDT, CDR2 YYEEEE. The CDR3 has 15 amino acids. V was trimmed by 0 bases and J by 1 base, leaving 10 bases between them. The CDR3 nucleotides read TGTGCCAGCAGCTTGGGAGTGCTCGGGAACACTGAAGCTTTCTTT. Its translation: CASSLGVLGNTEAFF.

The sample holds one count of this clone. The CDR3 loop is CASSFTGTSPYNEQFF. DNA of the CDR3: TGTGCCAGCAGTTTCACCGGGACTAGCCCCTACAATGAGCAGTTCTTC. The chain recombines TRBV27 with TRBJ2-1; TRBD2 matches 9 bases. Per germline, CDR1 MNHEY and CDR2 SMNVEV (reference sequence). The CDR3 contains 16 residues. The junction had 5 bases not matched to a gene; V was cut back by 3 bases and J by 2 bases.

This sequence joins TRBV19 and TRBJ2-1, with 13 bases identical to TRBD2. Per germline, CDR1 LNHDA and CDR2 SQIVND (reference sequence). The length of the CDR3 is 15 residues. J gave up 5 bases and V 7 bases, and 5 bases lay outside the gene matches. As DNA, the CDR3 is TGTGCCAGTACCCCGACTAGCGGGGGGAACAATGAGCAGTTCTTC. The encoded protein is CASTPTSGGNNEQFF.

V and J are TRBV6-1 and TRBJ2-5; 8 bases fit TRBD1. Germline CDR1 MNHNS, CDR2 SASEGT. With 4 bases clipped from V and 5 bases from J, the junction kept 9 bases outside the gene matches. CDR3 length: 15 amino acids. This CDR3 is CASSGRSGGRETQYF. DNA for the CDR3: TGTGCCAGCAGTGGCCGTTCAGGGGGCCGGGAGACCCAGTACTTC.

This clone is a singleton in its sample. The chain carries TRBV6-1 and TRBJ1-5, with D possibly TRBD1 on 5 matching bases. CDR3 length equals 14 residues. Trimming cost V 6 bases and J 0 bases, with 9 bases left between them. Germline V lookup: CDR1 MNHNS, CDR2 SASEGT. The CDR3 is CASSSTGSNQPQHF. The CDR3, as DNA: TGTGCCAGCAGCTCAACAGGTAGCAATCAGCCCCAGCATTTT.

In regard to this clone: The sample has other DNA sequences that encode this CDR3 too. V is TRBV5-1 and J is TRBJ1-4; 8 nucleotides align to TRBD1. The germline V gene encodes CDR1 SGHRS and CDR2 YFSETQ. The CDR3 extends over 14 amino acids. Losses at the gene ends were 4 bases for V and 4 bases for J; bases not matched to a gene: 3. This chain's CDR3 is CASSQGQGNEKLFF. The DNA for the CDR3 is TGCGCCAGCAGCCAAGGACAGGGTAATGAAAAACTGTTTTTT.

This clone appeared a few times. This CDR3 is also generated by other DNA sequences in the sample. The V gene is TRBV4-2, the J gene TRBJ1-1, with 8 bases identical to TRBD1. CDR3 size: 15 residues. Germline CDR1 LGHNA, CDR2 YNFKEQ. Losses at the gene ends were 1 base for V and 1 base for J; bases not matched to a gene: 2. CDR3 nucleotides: TGTGCCAGCAGCCAAGGGGACAGGACGAACACTGAAGCTTTCTTT. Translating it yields CASSQGDRTNTEAFF.

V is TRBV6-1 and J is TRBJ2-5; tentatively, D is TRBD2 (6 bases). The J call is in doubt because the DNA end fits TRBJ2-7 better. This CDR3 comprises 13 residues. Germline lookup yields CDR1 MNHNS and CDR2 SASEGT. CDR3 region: CASSETGDREQYF. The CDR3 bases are TGTGCCAGCAGTGAGACGGGAGACCGCGAGCAGTACTTC.

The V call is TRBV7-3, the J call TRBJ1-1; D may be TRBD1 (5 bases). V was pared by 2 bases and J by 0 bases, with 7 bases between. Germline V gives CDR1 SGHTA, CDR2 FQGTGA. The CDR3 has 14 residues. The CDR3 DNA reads TGTGCCAGCAGCTTAGCGGGGGTGAACACTGAAGCTTTCTTT. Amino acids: CASSLAGVNTEAFF.

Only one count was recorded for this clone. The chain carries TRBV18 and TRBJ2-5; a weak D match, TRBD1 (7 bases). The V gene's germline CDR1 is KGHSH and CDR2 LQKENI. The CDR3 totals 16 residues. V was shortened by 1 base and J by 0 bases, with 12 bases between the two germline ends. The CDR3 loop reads CASSPRRDRYQETQYF. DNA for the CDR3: TGTGCCAGCTCACCACGGAGGGACAGATACCAAGAGACCCAGTACTTC.

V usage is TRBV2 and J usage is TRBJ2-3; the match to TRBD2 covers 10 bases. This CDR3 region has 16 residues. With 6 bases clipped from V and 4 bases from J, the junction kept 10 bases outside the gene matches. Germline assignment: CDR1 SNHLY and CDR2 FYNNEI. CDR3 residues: CASRLGLAETADTQYF. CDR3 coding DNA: TGTGCCAGCAGGCTTGGACTAGCGGAGACGGCAGATACGCAGTATTTT. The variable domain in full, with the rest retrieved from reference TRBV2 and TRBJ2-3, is EPEVTQTPSHQVTQMGQEVILRCVPISNHLYFYWYRQILGQKVEFLVSFYNNEISEKSEIFDDQFSVERPDGSNFTLKIRSTKLEDSAMYFCASRLGLAETADTQYFGPGTRLTVL.